A selection of T cell receptor beta chains follows, all from one sample in a study of shared clonotypes between healthy human individuals. The protocol was immunoSEQ multiplex PCR, while the TCRdb copy is restricted to in-frame clones and leaves out a portion. This sample yields around 2,000,000 clones, of which about 95% are seen a single time; 0.1% to 0.15% belongs to the top ten. Source material: naive CD4+ T cells sorted from blood. The receptor set was obtained from a young man in good health. Each CDR3 is given with its conserved first and last residue. The D gene is left open where the match is weak. The size field is filled for only some rows; it gives once, few, many or a size class.

TRBJ1-5,TRBV7-9,-,-,TGTGCCAGCAGCGCCACGGGACTCCCGAATCAGCCCCAGCATTTT,CASSATGLPNQPQHF
TRBJ1-5,TRBV4-1,-,-,TGCGCCAGCAGACGGACGGCGGATAATCAGCCCCAGCATTTT,CASRRTADNQPQHF
TRBJ1-3,TRBV5-6,few,-,TGTGCCAGCAGCTTCGTAGCGTCTGGAAACACCATATATTTT,CASSFVASGNTIYF
TRBJ1-1,TRBV15,-,-,TGTGCCACCAGCAGAGACAGGAACACTGAAGCTTTCTTT,CATSRDRNTEAFF
TRBJ2-7,TRBV5-1,once,TRBD2,TGCGCCAGCAGCGTGGGGGCGGGAGGGCCCTACGAGCAGTACTTC,CASSVGAGGPYEQYF
TRBJ2-1,TRBV29-1,-,-,TGCAGCGTTGACATCGGCAGGGTAACCTACAATGAGCAGTTCTTC,CSVDIGRVTYNEQFF
TRBJ2-1,TRBV5-5,-,TRBD2,TGTGCCAGCAGCCGGACTAGCGGGATCAACAATGAGCAGTTCTTC,CASSRTSGINNEQFF
TRBJ2-7,TRBV18,-,TRBD2,TGTGCCAGCTCACCTACTAGCGGGGATTCCTACGAGCAGTACTTC,CASSPTSGDSYEQYF
TRBJ2-7,TRBV15,-,-,TGTGCCACCAGCAGAGATCGGAGGGTCGACGAGCAGTACTTC,CATSRDRRVDEQYF
TRBJ2-1,TRBV2,-,-,TGTGCCAGCAGGACGGGGGTCGGCAATGAGCAGTTCTTC,CASRTGVGNEQFF